This TCR beta chain was found in a study of blood T cells in healthy people across ages. This CDR3 spans 13 amino acids. Trimming removed 7 bases from V and 4 bases from J, with 11 bases in between. The germline V gene encodes CDR1 SNHLY and CDR2 FYNNEI. This clonotype was detected only a few times. Its antigen is unknown. Study outcomes and limitations: Age showed a roughly linear inverse relationship with TCR beta diversity per million T cells. Estimates of total diversity, which came from one million sequenced T cells, were considered to be underestimates.

PCR was performed a second time for about 7 to 11 cycles using a sample-barcoded 5' primer and a J-beta primer mix. Every individual sample yielded 2.5 million or more paired-end reads (each containing CDR3). MiXCR, applied by TCRdb to the 5' RACE reads, yields one record per CDR3 protein. Of more than 650,000 distinct CDR3 sequences in the sample, about 24% are singletons; the top ten hold approximately 20%. The sequence came from a man in his 70s in good health. The chain links TRBV2 to TRBJ2-1; the D is unclear. Material: blood. The CDR3: CASNDGLYNEQFF. The CDR3 nucleotides read TGTGCCAGCAACGATGGGCTATACAATGAGCAGTTCTTC.